The present entry profiles one T cell receptor (beta chain) with its context. The antigen is undetermined. These data come from a study of shared clonotypes between healthy human individuals. Study information: Each donor contributed plates that comprised three CD4 naive, three CD4 memory, two CD8 naive and one CD8 memory.

Study results and caveats: A generally larger estimated richness was seen in naive subsets than in memory subsets. Rarefaction gave evidence that sorted-subset sequencing remained incomplete despite large depth.

Sorted-subset replicate PCR reactions contained roughly 200 ng DNA, corresponding to approximately 30,000 T cell genomes. Assay used: immunoSEQ multiplex PCR; TCRdb lists only in-frame clones, some missing. In the table there are roughly 330,000 clones, roughly 70% of which are singletons. The CDR3 sequence is 12 residues long. With 2 bases removed from V and 10 bases from J, the gap between germline ends came to 8 bases. The V gene's germline CDR1 is KGHSH and CDR2 LQKENI. The sequenced material came from memory CD4+ T cells sorted from blood. As to subset: CD45RA-negative fraction. The chain links TRBV18 to TRBJ2-2; D is undetermined. This TCR derives from a man in his thirties or forties in good health. The CDR3 protein is CASSPTGTELFF. CDR3 DNA sequence: TGTGCCAGCTCACCAACGGGTACGGAGCTGTTTTTT.